The clone carrying this TCR beta chain has ten or more counts. Per the authors' pipeline: Individual samples carried between 23,224 and 690,600 TCRs, with 95,638 as the median. MiXCR, run by TCRdb on the RACE reads, gives a single entry per CDR3 protein. TCRdb, not the authors, supplied the V and J calls. This repertoire shows fewer than 65,000 distinct CDR3 sequences, around a tenth found once; its top ten account for around 15%. The CDR3 extends over 14 amino acids. V gave up 5 bases and J gave up 2 bases, with 10 bases separating them. This specimen belongs to a study of human T cells and chemical hapten exposure. Described time point: pre-sensitization, week 0. Treatment specified: therapeutic diphenylcyclopropenone sensitization with weekly scalp DPC.

This rearrangement joins TRBV12-3 or TRBV12-4 to TRBJ1-5; maybe TRBD1 (6 bases). Sequences were derived from whole blood, sampled in connection with sensitization to the hapten diphenylcyclopropenone (DPC). The sequence came from a woman in her thirties or forties with alopecia areata. Some clones in this sample may be carry-over from other donors' samples. CDR3 DNA sequence: TGTGCCAGCAGTGACGCAGGGGGCAATCAGCCCCAGCATTTT. Its protein product is CASSDAGGNQPQHF.